Listed below are T cell receptor beta chains from one sample, sequenced in a study. TCRdb called the RT-PCR reads again in MiXCR, with one record for every CDR3 protein. Of hundreds of thousands of distinct CDR3 sequences in the sample, 14% were seen once. What was sequenced was memory CD4+ T cells from blood. The source of these receptors is a female donor in good health, serving as a healthy control. Each CDR3 is given with its conserved first and last residue. The order of the fields is V gene, clone size, D gene, J gene, CDR3 protein, CDR3 DNA. D genes are given only for firm matches. The size entry is marked missing in some rows and otherwise reads once, few, many or a size class.

V gene: TRBV6-6
clone size: many
D gene: NA
J gene: TRBJ2-7
CDR3 protein: CASSSVMPGLYEQYF
CDR3 DNA: TGTGCCAGCAGTTCCGTTATGCCAGGGCTCTACGAGCAGTACTTC

V gene: TRBV7-2
clone size: NA
D gene: TRBD2
J gene: TRBJ2-3
CDR3 protein: CASSSPGGAGTDTQYF
CDR3 DNA: TGTGCCAGCAGCTCCCCGGGGGGGGCGGGCACAGATACGCAGTATTTT

V gene: TRBV7-2
clone size: few
D gene: TRBD1
J gene: TRBJ1-2
CDR3 protein: CASSLEGGQGGGYTF
CDR3 DNA: TGTGCCAGCAGCTTAGAAGGGGGACAGGGGGGTGGCTACACCTTC

V gene: TRBV5-1
clone size: many
D gene: NA
J gene: TRBJ1-1
CDR3 protein: CASQLGAGNTEAFF
CDR3 DNA: TGCGCCAGCCAGCTGGGGGCGGGGAACACTGAAGCTTTCTTT

V gene: TRBV20-1
clone size: few
D gene: NA
J gene: TRBJ1-1
CDR3 protein: CSARGRGNTEAFF
CDR3 DNA: TGCAGTGCTAGGGGAAGGGGGAACACTGAAGCTTTCTTT

V gene: TRBV6-1
clone size: few
D gene: NA
J gene: TRBJ1-2
CDR3 protein: CASTSGEQLSYGYTF
CDR3 DNA: TGTGCCAGCACCTCAGGGGAACAGCTATCATATGGCTACACCTTC

V gene: TRBV4-3
clone size: few
D gene: NA
J gene: TRBJ1-1
CDR3 protein: CASSPQGYGTEAFF
CDR3 DNA: TGCGCCAGCAGCCCCCAGGGATATGGCACTGAAGCTTTCTTT

V gene: TRBV20-1
clone size: NA
D gene: NA
J gene: TRBJ1-4
CDR3 protein: CSAPQPGGEKLFF
CDR3 DNA: TGCAGTGCCCCCCAGCCCGGGGGTGAAAAACTGTTTTTT

V gene: TRBV20-1
clone size: many
D gene: NA
J gene: TRBJ1-1
CDR3 protein: CSAPRDIDTEAFF
CDR3 DNA: TGCAGTGCTCCTCGGGACATTGACACTGAAGCTTTCTTT

V gene: TRBV20-1
clone size: few
D gene: TRBD2
J gene: TRBJ2-3
CDR3 protein: CSARPSGSTQYF
CDR3 DNA: TGCAGTGCTAGGCCTAGCGGGTCTACGCAGTATTTT

V gene: TRBV27
clone size: NA
D gene: NA
J gene: TRBJ1-1
CDR3 protein: CASSSWRGTEAFF
CDR3 DNA: TGTGCCAGCAGTTCGTGGCGGGGCACTGAAGCTTTCTTT

V gene: TRBV12-3/TRBV12-4
clone size: many
D gene: NA
J gene: TRBJ2-3
CDR3 protein: CASSSPDLTSTDTQYF
CDR3 DNA: TGTGCCAGCAGTTCTCCGGACCTTACTAGCACAGATACGCAGTATTTT

V gene: TRBV6-6
clone size: NA
D gene: TRBD1
J gene: TRBJ2-7
CDR3 protein: CASSPDRVGEQYF
CDR3 DNA: TGTGCCAGCAGTCCCGACAGGGTAGGCGAGCAGTACTTC

V gene: TRBV24-1
clone size: NA
D gene: NA
J gene: TRBJ1-1
CDR3 protein: CATSGNMNTEAFF
CDR3 DNA: TGTGCCACCAGTGGAAACATGAACACTGAAGCTTTCTTT

V gene: TRBV30
clone size: NA
D gene: TRBD2
J gene: TRBJ2-5
CDR3 protein: CAWSWGSSGETQYF
CDR3 DNA: TGTGCCTGGAGTTGGGGGTCTAGCGGAGAGACCCAGTACTTC

V gene: TRBV9
clone size: few
D gene: NA
J gene: TRBJ2-5
CDR3 protein: CASSRSWAGETQYF
CDR3 DNA: TGTGCCAGCAGCCGGTCGTGGGCGGGGGAGACCCAGTACTTC

V gene: TRBV7-2
clone size: NA
D gene: NA
J gene: TRBJ2-2
CDR3 protein: CASSLEAGPTGELFF
CDR3 DNA: TGTGCCAGCAGCTTAGAGGCAGGCCCCACCGGGGAGCTGTTTTTT

V gene: TRBV20-1
clone size: many
D gene: TRBD2
J gene: TRBJ2-1
CDR3 protein: CSAPWPSGYNEQFF
CDR3 DNA: TGCAGTGCCCCGTGGCCTAGCGGCTACAATGAGCAGTTCTTC

V gene: TRBV20-1
clone size: NA
D gene: NA
J gene: TRBJ2-7
CDR3 protein: CSASRVQTSYEQYF
CDR3 DNA: TGCAGTGCTAGTCGGGTCCAGACCTCCTACGAGCAGTACTTC

V gene: TRBV20-1
clone size: many
D gene: TRBD1
J gene: TRBJ2-7
CDR3 protein: CSARDAGTGGNEQYF
CDR3 DNA: TGCAGTGCTAGAGACGCCGGGACAGGGGGCAATGAGCAGTACTTC

V gene: TRBV5-6
clone size: NA
D gene: NA
J gene: TRBJ1-1
CDR3 protein: CASSARVNTEAFF
CDR3 DNA: TGTGCCAGCAGCGCACGGGTCAACACTGAAGCTTTCTTT

V gene: TRBV6-2/TRBV6-3
clone size: NA
D gene: TRBD1
J gene: TRBJ1-1
CDR3 protein: CASSRTGGIETEAFF
CDR3 DNA: TGTGCCAGCAGTCGGACAGGGGGAATTGAGACTGAAGCTTTCTTT

V gene: TRBV6-8
clone size: NA
D gene: TRBD2
J gene: TRBJ2-1
CDR3 protein: CASRNLAELYNEQFF
CDR3 DNA: TGTGCCAGCAGGAACCTAGCGGAGTTATACAATGAGCAGTTCTTC

V gene: TRBV7-9
clone size: few
D gene: TRBD2
J gene: TRBJ2-3
CDR3 protein: CASSPRLAEPTDTQYF
CDR3 DNA: TGTGCCAGCAGCCCCCGACTAGCGGAACCTACAGATACGCAGTATTTT

V gene: TRBV25-1
clone size: NA
D gene: NA
J gene: TRBJ2-7
CDR3 protein: CASSEGATSYEQYF
CDR3 DNA: TGTGCCAGCAGTGAGGGGGCTACCTCCTACGAGCAGTACTTC

V gene: TRBV30
clone size: many
D gene: NA
J gene: TRBJ1-5
CDR3 protein: CAWQQGPAQPQHF
CDR3 DNA: TGTGCCTGGCAACAGGGACCGGCTCAGCCCCAGCATTTT

V gene: TRBV10-3
clone size: many
D gene: TRBD1
J gene: TRBJ2-7
CDR3 protein: CAISPGQGSGEQYF
CDR3 DNA: TGTGCCATCAGTCCGGGACAGGGGTCTGGCGAGCAGTACTTC